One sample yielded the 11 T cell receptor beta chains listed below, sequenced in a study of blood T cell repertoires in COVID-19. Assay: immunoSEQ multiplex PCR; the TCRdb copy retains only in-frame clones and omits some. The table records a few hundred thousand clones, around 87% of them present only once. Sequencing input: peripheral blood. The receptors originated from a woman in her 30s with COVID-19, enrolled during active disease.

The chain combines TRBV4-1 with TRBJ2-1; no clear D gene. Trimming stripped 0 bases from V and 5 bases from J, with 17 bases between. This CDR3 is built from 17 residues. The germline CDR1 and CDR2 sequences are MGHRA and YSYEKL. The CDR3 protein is CASSQEAQERSNNEQFF. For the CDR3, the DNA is TGCGCCAGCAGCCAAGAGGCTCAGGAACGCTCTAACAATGAGCAGTTCTTC.

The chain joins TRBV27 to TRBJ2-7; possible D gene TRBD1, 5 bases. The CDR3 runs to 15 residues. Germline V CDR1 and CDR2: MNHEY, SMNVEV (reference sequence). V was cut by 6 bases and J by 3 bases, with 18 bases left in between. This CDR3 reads CASSDFTGRNYEQYF. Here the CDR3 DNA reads TGTGCCAGCAGCGACTTCACAGGTAGAAACTACGAGCAGTACTTC.

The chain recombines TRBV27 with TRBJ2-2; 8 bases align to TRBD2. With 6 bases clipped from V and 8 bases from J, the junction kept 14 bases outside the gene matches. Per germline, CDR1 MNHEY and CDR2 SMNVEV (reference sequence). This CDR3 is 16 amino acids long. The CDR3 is CASSADPGTRIGELFF. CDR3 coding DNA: TGTGCCAGCAGCGCCGACCCCGGGACTAGAATTGGGGAGCTGTTTTTT.

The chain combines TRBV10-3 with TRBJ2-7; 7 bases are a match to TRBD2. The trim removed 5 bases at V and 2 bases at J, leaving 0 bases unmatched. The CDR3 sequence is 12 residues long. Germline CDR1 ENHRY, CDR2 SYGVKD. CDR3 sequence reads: CAISTSAYEQYF. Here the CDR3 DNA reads TGTGCCATCAGTACTAGCGCCTACGAGCAGTACTTC.

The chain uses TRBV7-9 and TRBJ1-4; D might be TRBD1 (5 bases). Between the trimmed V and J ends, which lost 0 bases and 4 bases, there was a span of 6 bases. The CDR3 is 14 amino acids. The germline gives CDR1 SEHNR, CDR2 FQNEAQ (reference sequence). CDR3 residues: CASSLAGVNEKLFF. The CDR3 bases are TGTGCCAGCAGCTTAGCAGGGGTTAATGAAAAACTGTTTTTT.

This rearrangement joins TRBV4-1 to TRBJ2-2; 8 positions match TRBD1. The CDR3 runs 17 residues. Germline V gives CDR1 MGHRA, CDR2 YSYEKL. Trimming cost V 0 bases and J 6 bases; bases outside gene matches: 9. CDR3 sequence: CASSQDRTGSWSGELFF. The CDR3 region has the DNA TGCGCCAGCAGCCAAGATAGGACAGGGAGTTGGTCCGGGGAGCTGTTTTTT.

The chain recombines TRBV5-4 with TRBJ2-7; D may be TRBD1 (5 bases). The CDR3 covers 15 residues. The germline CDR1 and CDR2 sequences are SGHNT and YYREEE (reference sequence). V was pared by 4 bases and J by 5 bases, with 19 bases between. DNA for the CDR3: TGTGCCAGCAGCCACTTGGTAGGACAAAGCCACGAGCAGTACTTC. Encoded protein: CASSHLVGQSHEQYF.

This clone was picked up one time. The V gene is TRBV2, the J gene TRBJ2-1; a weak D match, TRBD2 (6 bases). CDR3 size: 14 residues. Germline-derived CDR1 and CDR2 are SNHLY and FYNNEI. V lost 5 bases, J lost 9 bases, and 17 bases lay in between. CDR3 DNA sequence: TGTGCCAGCAGTCGGGACTGGAGTTTCGCTGAGCAGTTCTTC. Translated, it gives CASSRDWSFAEQFF.

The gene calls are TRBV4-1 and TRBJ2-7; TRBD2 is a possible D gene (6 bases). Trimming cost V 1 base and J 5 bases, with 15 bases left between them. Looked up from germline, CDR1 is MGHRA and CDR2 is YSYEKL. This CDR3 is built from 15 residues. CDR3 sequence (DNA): TGCGCCAGCAGCCAAGTAGGAGGGGATGGAGACGAGCAGTACTTC. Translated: CASSQVGGDGDEQYF.

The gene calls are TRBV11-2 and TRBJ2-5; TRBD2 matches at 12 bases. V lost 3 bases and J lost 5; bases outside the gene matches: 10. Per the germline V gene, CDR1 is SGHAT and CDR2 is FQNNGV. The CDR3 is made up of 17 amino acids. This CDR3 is CASSFAPRLAGEETQYF. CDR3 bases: TGTGCCAGCAGCTTCGCACCCAGACTAGCGGGAGAGGAGACCCAGTACTTC.

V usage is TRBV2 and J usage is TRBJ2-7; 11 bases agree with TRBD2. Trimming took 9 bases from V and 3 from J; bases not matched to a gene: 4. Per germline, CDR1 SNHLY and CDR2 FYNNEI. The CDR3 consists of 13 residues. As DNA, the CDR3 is TGTGCCAGTAGGACTAGCGGGTACTACGAGCAGTACTTC. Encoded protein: CASRTSGYYEQYF.